These T cell receptor beta chains were read from a single sample in a study of CD8 T cells in Susac syndrome. TCRdb re-analysed the immunoSEQ multiplex PCR reads in MiXCR, keeping a single row per CDR3 protein. The data show around 170,000 distinct CDR3 sequences, 90% to 97% seen once. Sequenced: CD4+ T cells from PBMCs. The receptors come from a human donor with Susac syndrome. The CDR3 runs from the conserved cysteine through the conserved F or W. Each record gives: J gene, V gene, CDR3 protein.

TRBJ2-2 TRBV10-3 CAITRQAALNTGELFF
TRBJ1-2 TRBV12-3/TRBV12-4 CASSFGQITYGYTF
TRBJ1-5 TRBV29-1 CSVAGQGNQPQHF
TRBJ2-1 TRBV5-4 CASSLDTSHKFF
TRBJ2-5 TRBV28 CASSLTWETQYF
TRBJ2-7 TRBV30 CAWTGSAYEQYF
TRBJ1-6 TRBV20-1 CSARVGNSPLHF
TRBJ2-5 TRBV5-1 CASSSTPIGTQYF
TRBJ1-5 TRBV12-3/TRBV12-4 CASSFEGGQPQHF
TRBJ2-5 TRBV29-1 CSATGGQETQYF
TRBJ2-5 TRBV3-1 CASSQDFREETQYF
TRBJ2-3 TRBV29-1 CSGQLAGEVADTQYF
TRBJ2-5 TRBV3-1 CASSRRPSGSRETQYF
TRBJ1-2 TRBV5-1 CASSLEQNGGYTF
TRBJ2-5 TRBV7-9 CASSPRRAGETQYF